Included here is one TCR beta chain sequence, with context. This clone has only one observation. This receptor's antigen is unknown. Base qualities are not at hand, and no much larger clone is one base apart. This entry is derived from a study of OX40 agonist ivuxolimab in advanced cancers. Looking at the study overall: The costimulatory receptor OX40 (CD134) was targeted by ivuxolimab, a fully human IgG2 agonistic monoclonal antibody. Partial responses occurred in three dose-escalation patients, of whom one had hepatocellular carcinoma and two had cutaneous melanoma. The paper describes the monotherapy dose-escalation part (N of about 52 patients) of the phase I trial of ivuxolimab. The point of sequencing TCRbeta in the periphery was to test whether ivuxolimab changed TCR sequence diversity and drove clonal T-cell expansion. Of the roughly 52 dose-escalation patients, hepatocellular carcinoma was present in some 19, melanoma in roughly 15, renal cell carcinoma in 9 and head and neck cancer in 9. In the dose-escalation cohort, roughly four fifths of patients were male, and the mean age was about 55 years, with a range of roughly 23 to 85. Patients were allowed to have had prior anti-PD-1, anti-PD-L1 or anti-CTLA-4 therapy, and 30% to 40% of the dose-escalation patients had been treated with checkpoint inhibitors. Intravenous ivuxolimab was administered to patients every 2 weeks at six dose levels: 0.01, 0.1, 0.3, 1.5, 3 and 10 mg/kg. The paper's findings and limits, for the study overall: Which antigens the clonally expanded peripheral T cells were specific for was not determined. In the 0.1-3.0 mg/kg groups, partial responders were among the patients with the lowest normalized peripheral clonal expansion, particularly in CD8+ T cells. After ivuxolimab, CD8+ T cells had more expanded clones than CD4+ T cells on average. At doses of 0.1 to 3.0 mg/kg, clonal expansion of both CD4+ and CD8+ blood T cells was observed from baseline to week 6. Low levels of normalized T-cell clonal expansion were also seen in some nonresponding patients.

Patients with autoimmune disease history or receiving systemic immunosuppression were excluded from the trial. Peripheral blood for TCR sequencing was collected from all dose cohorts at baseline, on cycle 4 day 1, and on cycle 7 day 1. Samples came from an open-label, multicenter, first-in-human phase I dose-escalation trial of ivuxolimab. Adults with locally advanced or metastatic head and neck squamous cell, hepatocellular, melanoma or renal cell carcinoma were enrolled in the trial. CD4+ and CD8+ T cells were sorted separately from peripheral blood before TCR sequencing. For sequencing of the TCRbeta CDR3 region, genomic DNA was extracted from the sorted cells. The immunoSEQ Assay was used for sequencing of TCRbeta CDR3 regions. TCRdb re-hosts the immuneACCESS table, in-frame sequences only. Its copies lack some clones; in the studies checked, an unresolved V gene accounts for under half of them, and the cause for the rest is not known. The sample table lists around 60,000 clones, roughly 80% of them with a count of one. The leading ten clones occupy 1.9% of the sample.

The germline V gene (reference sequence) specifies MNHEY as CDR1 and SMNVEV as CDR2. Deletion took 0 bases off V and 1 base off J, with a span of 9 bases between the germline ends. Spanning cysteine to phenylalanine, the CDR3 consists of 15 amino acids. Just the 45-base CDR3 DNA is kept, in frame starting at base 1. In this chain, TRBV27 is recombined with TRBJ2-5, and TRBD1 may be the D gene, going by 5 matching bases. This sample comprised CD4+ or CD8+ T cells sorted from blood, obtained in a trial of the OX40 agonist ivuxolimab. The clonotype was recovered from an adult with an advanced solid tumor such as melanoma, head and neck, liver or kidney cancer. The CDR3 here reads CASSLSGRVQETQYF. The DNA reads TGTGCCAGCAGTTTATCAGGCAGGGTCCAAGAGACCCAGTACTTC.